The present entry profiles one T cell receptor (beta chain) with its context. Its antigen is undetermined. The sample comes from a study of breast tumors, draining lymph nodes, adjacent tissues. The study's findings and limits: Tumors had less TCR diversity than lymph nodes, more than nontumor tissue. Data fit most tumor T cells coming from lymph node, expanding in tumor.

Via MiXCR, TCRdb re-called the multiplex PCR reads, giving one row per CDR3 protein. The sample includes 85,000 to 130,000 distinct CDR3 sequences, 21% of them seen just once. Samples came from axillary lymph nodes draining the breast cancer. The germline V gene has CDR1 MDHEN and CDR2 SYDVKM. The ends were cut back, 5 bases at V and 5 bases at J, with 6 bases in the middle. The CDR3 length is 12 residues. V is TRBV28 and J is TRBJ1-4; D remains unclear. This clonotype originated in a female donor with breast cancer. Some clones in this sample may be carry-over from other donors' samples. The source material was axillary lymph node tissue. Written as DNA, the CDR3 is TGTGCCAGCAGTACTGCCAATGAAAAACTGTTTTTT. Protein sequence: CASSTANEKLFF.